The rows below give T cell receptor beta chains drawn from one sample of a study of patients and donors after allogeneic stem cell transplantation. TCRdb independently ran MiXCR on the RT-PCR reads; one entry per CDR3 protein. The sample shows almost 90,000 distinct CDR3 sequences, approximately 5.2% of them seen only once. The sequenced sample consisted of blood, either unsorted or a sorted T cell fraction (not recorded which). Source of these receptors: a human donor who was either an allogeneic HSCT recipient or a stem cell or donor lymphocyte infusion donor (not recorded which). It is not recorded whose cells these are; they may come from a transplant donor. The CDR3 runs from the conserved cysteine through the conserved F or W. The order of the fields is J gene, D gene, V gene, clone size, CDR3 DNA, CDR3 protein. The D gene is left open where the match is weak. Size tells how often a clone was seen (once, few, many) or the class of an expanded clone, and some rows leave it out.

TRBJ2-1 | - | TRBV3-1 | many | TGTGCCAGCAGCCTAAGACCTTACAATGAGCAGTTCTTC | CASSLRPYNEQFF
TRBJ1-5 | - | TRBV5-5 | - | TGTGCCAGCAGCCGCGACAGGATGAATCAGCCCCAGCATTTT | CASSRDRMNQPQHF
TRBJ2-5 | TRBD2 | TRBV7-6 | - | TGTGCCAGCAGCCGGGGGGGTGTGGGGGAGACCCAGTACTTC | CASSRGGVGETQYF
TRBJ2-5 | TRBD2 | TRBV9 | few | TGTGCCAGCAATTCGCGCGGGGGTCAAGAGACCCAGTACTTC | CASNSRGGQETQYF
TRBJ2-2 | - | TRBV20-1 | - | TGCAGTGCTAGTCGCTCGGTAAACACCGGGGAGCTGTTTTTT | CSASRSVNTGELFF
TRBJ2-5 | - | TRBV20-1 | many | TGCAGTGCTACCGGCCCGGCATCAGGGGGGGAGACCCAGTACTTC | CSATGPASGGETQYF
TRBJ2-2 | TRBD2 | TRBV5-1 | - | TGCGCCAGCAGCTTGGATAAGCGAAAGGTGTTAGGAATTAGCGGGATGTCGAACACCGGGGAGCTGTTTTTT | CASSLDKRKVLGISGMSNTGELFF
TRBJ1-1 | TRBD1 | TRBV4-1 | few | TGCGCCAGCAGCCAAGTAATGGGGACAGGGCAAAATCTCCGCAAAGCTTTCTTT | CASSQVMGTGQNLRKAFF
TRBJ1-1 | - | TRBV28 | many | TGTGCCAGCACCCAATGGGGGAGGACTGAAGCTTTCTTT | CASTQWGRTEAFF
TRBJ2-5 | - | TRBV2 | - | TGTGCCAGCAAACGAAACAGGGAGGGTGCCCAAGAGACCCAGTACTTC | CASKRNREGAQETQYF
TRBJ1-2 | TRBD1 | TRBV27 | many | TGTGCCAGCAGTCATGGACAGGGTGAAAGCTACACCTTC | CASSHGQGESYTF
TRBJ2-7 | TRBD1 | TRBV10-3 | - | TGTGCCATCAGTGATACCGGGACAGGGGTCGGCGAGCAGTACTTC | CAISDTGTGVGEQYF
TRBJ2-1 | - | TRBV30 | few | TGTGCCTGGAGTCATGGTGAGCAGTTCTTC | CAWSHGEQFF
TRBJ1-3 | - | TRBV28 | - | TGTGCCAGCAGCAAGACGAATGGAAACACCATATATTTT | CASSKTNGNTIYF
TRBJ1-2 | TRBD1 | TRBV4-1 | many | TGCGCCAGCAGCTCCCCGACAGGGGACTATGGCTACACCTTC | CASSSPTGDYGYTF
TRBJ2-5 | - | TRBV7-2 | few | TGTGCCAGCAGCTACATGTACCAAGAGACCCAGTACTTC | CASSYMYQETQYF
TRBJ1-4 | - | TRBV5-1 | many | TGCGCCAGCAGCGGTTGGACCCCCCGGAACTACAATGAAAAACTGTTTTTT | CASSGWTPRNYNEKLFF
TRBJ1-1 | TRBD1 | TRBV11-2 | many | TGTGCCAGCAGCGTAGGACAGGGGGGTAGGGGGAACACTGAAGCTTTCTTT | CASSVGQGGRGNTEAFF
TRBJ1-2 | - | TRBV7-9 | many | TGTGCCAGCACCCGCGACAGTATATATGGCTACACCTTC | CASTRDSIYGYTF
TRBJ2-2 | TRBD2 | TRBV5-1 | many | TGCGCCAGCAGCTTGGTTGCGGGAGATGGCACCGGGGAGCTGTTTTTT | CASSLVAGDGTGELFF
TRBJ2-1 | TRBD2 | TRBV20-1 | few | TGCAGTGCGACCGGGACTAGCGGGGGGAACAATGAGCAGTTCTTC | CSATGTSGGNNEQFF
TRBJ2-5 | TRBD1 | TRBV5-1 | - | TGCGCCAGCAGCTACGCCGGGACAGGGGAAGAGACCCAGTACTTC | CASSYAGTGEETQYF
TRBJ2-5 | - | TRBV2 | - | TGTGCCAGCAGTGAGGGGGGCGGGACAGCCTCCCAAGAGACCCAGTACTTC | CASSEGGGTASQETQYF
TRBJ1-1 | - | TRBV29-1 | many | TGCAGCGGCAGCGGGGGCTATGGAGGAACTGAAGCTTTCTTT | CSGSGGYGGTEAFF
TRBJ1-2 | - | TRBV20-1 | many | TGCAGTGCTGGGGACCCATTCCGAACCTATGGCTACACCTTC | CSAGDPFRTYGYTF
TRBJ1-6 | - | TRBV12-3/TRBV12-4 | many | TGTGCCAGCAGTTTCGATAGGGGTGGTTCACCCCTCCACTTT | CASSFDRGGSPLHF